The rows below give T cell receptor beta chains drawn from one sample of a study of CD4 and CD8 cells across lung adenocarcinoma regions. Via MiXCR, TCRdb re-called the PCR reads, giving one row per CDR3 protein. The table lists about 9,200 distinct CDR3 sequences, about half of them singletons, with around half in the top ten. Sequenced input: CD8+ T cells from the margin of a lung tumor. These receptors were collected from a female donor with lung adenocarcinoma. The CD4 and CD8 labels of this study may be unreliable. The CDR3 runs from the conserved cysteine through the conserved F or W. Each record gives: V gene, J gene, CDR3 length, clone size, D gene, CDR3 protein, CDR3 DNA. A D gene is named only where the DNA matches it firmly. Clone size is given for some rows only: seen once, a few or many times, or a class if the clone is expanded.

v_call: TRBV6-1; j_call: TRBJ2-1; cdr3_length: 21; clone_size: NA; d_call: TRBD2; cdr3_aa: CASSDPGLAGRVRQYQETQFF; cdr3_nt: TGTGCCAGCAGTGACCCGGGACTAGCGGGGAGGGTGCGACAGTACCAAGAGACCCAGTTCTTC
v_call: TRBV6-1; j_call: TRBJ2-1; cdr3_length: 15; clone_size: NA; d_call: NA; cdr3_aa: CASSRAGPGYNEQFF; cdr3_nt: TGTGCCAGCAGTCGCGCCGGGCCCGGGTACAATGAGCAGTTCTTC
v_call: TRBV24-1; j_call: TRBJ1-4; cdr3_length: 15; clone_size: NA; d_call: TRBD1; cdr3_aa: CATSDGGQGGEKLFF; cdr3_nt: TGTGCCACCAGTGATGGGGGACAGGGTGGTGAAAAACTGTTTTTT
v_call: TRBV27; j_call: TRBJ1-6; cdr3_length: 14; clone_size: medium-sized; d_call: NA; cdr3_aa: CASSLVASGTPLHF; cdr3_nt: TGTGCCAGCAGTTTAGTAGCGTCCGGGACACCCCTCCACTTT
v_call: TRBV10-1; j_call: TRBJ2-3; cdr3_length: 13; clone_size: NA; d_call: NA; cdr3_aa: CATELEGTDTQYF; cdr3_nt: TGCGCCACCGAACTAGAAGGTACAGATACGCAGTATTTT
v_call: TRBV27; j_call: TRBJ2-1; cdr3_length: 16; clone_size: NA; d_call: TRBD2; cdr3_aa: CASMGLAGGSYNEQFF; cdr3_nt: TGTGCCAGCATGGGACTAGCGGGAGGTTCCTACAATGAGCAGTTCTTC
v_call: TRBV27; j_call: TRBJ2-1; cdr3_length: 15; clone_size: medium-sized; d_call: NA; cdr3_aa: CASRTFEGLYNEQFF; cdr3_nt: TGTGCCAGCAGGACCTTTGAGGGGCTCTACAATGAGCAGTTCTTC
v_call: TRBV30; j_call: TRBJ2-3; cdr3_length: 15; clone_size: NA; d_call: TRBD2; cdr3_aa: CAWGPGGEGRDTQYF; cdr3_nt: TGTGCCTGGGGTCCCGGGGGGGAGGGCCGAGATACGCAGTATTTC
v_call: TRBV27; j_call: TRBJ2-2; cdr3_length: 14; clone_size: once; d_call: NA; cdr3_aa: CASSFEGGTGELFF; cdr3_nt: TGTGCCAGCAGTTTTGAAGGGGGGACCGGGGAGCTGTTTTTT
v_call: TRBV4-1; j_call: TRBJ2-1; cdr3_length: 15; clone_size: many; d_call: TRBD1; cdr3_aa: CASSQGTASGDEQFF; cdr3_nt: TGCGCCAGCAGCCAGGGGACAGCGTCAGGGGATGAGCAGTTCTTC
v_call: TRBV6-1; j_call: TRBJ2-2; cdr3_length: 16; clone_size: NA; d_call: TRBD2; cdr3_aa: CASKQGLAANTGELFF; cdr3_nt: TGTGCCAGCAAGCAGGGACTAGCGGCGAACACCGGGGAGCTGTTTTTT
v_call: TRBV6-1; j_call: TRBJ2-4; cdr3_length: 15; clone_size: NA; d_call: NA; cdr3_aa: CASSGRSGTQDIQYF; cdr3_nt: TGTGCCAGCAGTGGTAGGAGCGGAACCCAAGACATTCAGTACTTC
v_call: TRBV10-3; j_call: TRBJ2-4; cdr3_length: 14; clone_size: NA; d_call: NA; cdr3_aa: CAANVPGDRDTQYF; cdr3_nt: TGTGCGGCCAACGTCCCGGGAGACCGAGACACTCAGTACTTC
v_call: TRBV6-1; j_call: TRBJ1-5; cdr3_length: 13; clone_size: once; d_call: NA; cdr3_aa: CASRVRQTRPQHF; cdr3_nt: TGTGCCAGCAGGGTCAGACAGACAAGGCCCCAGCATTTT
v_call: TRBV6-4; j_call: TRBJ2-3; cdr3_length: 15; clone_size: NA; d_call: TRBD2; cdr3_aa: CASSPEGLAGDTQYF; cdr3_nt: TGTGCCAGCAGTCCCGAAGGACTAGCGGGAGATACGCAGTATTTT
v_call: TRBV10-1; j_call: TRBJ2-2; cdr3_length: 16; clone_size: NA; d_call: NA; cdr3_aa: CASSESRAGSTGELFF; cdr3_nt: TGCGCCAGCAGTGAGTCCCGCGCGGGAAGCACCGGGGAGCTGTTTTTT
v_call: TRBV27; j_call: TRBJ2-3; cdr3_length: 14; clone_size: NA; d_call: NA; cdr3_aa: CAGSGLLALDTQYF; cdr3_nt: TGTGCGGGCAGTGGGTTACTAGCCTTAGATACCCAGTATTTT
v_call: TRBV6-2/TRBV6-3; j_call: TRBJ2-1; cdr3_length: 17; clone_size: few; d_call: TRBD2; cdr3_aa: CASSYSTTSGPYNEQFF; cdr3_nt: TGTGCCAGCAGTTACTCGACTACTAGCGGGCCTTACAATGAGCAGTTCTTC
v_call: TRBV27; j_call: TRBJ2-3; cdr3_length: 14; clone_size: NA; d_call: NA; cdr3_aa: CAGRGWGDQGTQYF; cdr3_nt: TGTGCGGGGCGTGGGTGGGGGGACCAAGGGACCCAGTATTTT
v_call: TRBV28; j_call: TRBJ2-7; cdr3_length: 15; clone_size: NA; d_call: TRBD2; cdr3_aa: CASSLGASGSYEQYF; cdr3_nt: TGTGCCAGCAGTTTGGGAGCTAGCGGGAGTTACGAGCAGTACTTC
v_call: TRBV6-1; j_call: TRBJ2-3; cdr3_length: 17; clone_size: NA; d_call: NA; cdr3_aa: CASSPSPWGLNTGEQYF; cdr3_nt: TGTGCCAGCAGCCCCTCCCCTTGGGGTTTGAACACCGGGGAGCAGTATTTT
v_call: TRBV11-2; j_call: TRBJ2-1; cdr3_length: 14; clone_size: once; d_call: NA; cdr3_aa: CASSLRRESDEQFF; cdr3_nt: TGTGCCAGCAGCCTTCGAAGGGAGAGCGATGAGCAGTTCTTC
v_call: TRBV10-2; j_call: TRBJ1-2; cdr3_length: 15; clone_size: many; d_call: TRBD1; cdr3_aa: CASSRDSRSNYGYTF; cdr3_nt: TGCGCCAGCAGCCGGGACAGCCGTTCTAACTATGGCTACACCTTC
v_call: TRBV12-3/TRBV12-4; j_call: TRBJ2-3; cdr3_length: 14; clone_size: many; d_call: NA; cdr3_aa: CASTPGSSTDTQYF; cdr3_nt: TGTGCCAGCACCCCCGGGAGTAGCACAGATACGCAGTATTTT
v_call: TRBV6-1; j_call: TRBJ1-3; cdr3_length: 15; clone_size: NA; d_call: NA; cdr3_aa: CASTSSRGSGNTIYF; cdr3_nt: TGTGCCAGCACATCGTCAAGGGGCTCTGGAAACACCATATATTTT
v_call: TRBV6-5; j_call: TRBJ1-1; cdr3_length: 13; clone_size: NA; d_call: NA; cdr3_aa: CASSYGGNTEAFF; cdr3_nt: TGTGCCAGCAGCTACGGAGGGAACACTGAAGCTTTCTTT
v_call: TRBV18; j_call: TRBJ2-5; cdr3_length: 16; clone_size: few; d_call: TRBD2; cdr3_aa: CASSPGTSGAEETQYF; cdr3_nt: TGTGCCAGCTCACCAGGAACTAGCGGGGCCGAAGAGACCCAGTACTTC
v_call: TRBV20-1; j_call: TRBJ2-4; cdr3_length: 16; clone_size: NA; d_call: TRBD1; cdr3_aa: CSARGTGAHTQETQYF; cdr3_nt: TGCAGTGCTAGAGGTACAGGGGCCCATACCCAAGAGACTCAGTACTTC
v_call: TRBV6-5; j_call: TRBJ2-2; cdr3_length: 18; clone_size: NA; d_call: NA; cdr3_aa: CASSYLKRGRGGTGEQFF; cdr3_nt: TGTGCCAGCAGTTACCTAAAACGGGGGAGGGGGGGTACAGGGGAGCAGTTTTTT
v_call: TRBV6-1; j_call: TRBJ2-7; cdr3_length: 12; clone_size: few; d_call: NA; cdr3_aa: CASTLDLYEQYF; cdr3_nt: TGTGCCAGCACTCTAGACCTCTACGAGCAGTACTTC
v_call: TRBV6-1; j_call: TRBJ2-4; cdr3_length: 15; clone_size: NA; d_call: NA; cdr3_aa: CASSGGGRAQKTQYF; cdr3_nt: TGTGCCAGCAGTGGTGGTGGCCGTGCCCAAAAGACTCAGTACTTC